The source of this T cell receptor (beta chain) is a study of control samples from healthy donors and cancer patients. Libraries were prepared by immunoSEQ multiplex PCR; TCRdb keeps only in-frame clonotypes and omits some of them. The sample has tens of thousands of clones, roughly 95% seen once. CDR3 length: 13 residues. The V and J genes are TRBV21-1 and TRBJ2-4; no DNA check was done on the table's D call, TRBD2. TRBV21-1 is listed as a pseudogene. The material sequenced was blood. The TCR originated in a man in his 60s in good health. The CDR3 DNA reads TGTGCCAGCACCACCGGGATGAAAAACATTCAGTACTTC. Protein: CASTTGMKNIQYF.